The subject of this entry is one TCR beta chain. Its antigen is still unknown. This entry comes from a study of cytomegalovirus exposure and HLA in healthy donors. CDR1 and CDR2 from the germline V gene are SQVTM and ANQGSEA. This CDR3 has 14 amino acids. The V segment lost 1 base and the J segment 2 bases; nucleotides outside the gene matches: 3. PCR used 60 Vbeta primers and 13 Jbeta primers. The method was immunoSEQ multiplex PCR; TCRdb's version includes in-frame clones alone and lacks a portion of them. The sample consists of about 200,000 clones, about 70% of them appearing once. General study findings and limits: It was only CMV serostatus that was available as immune exposure information. Analyzed later, association rates of TCRs varied across HLA loci, with DRB1 most and HLA-C fewest.

The chain employs TRBV29-1 and TRBJ2-7; the match to TRBD1 covers 9 bases. The material sequenced was PBMCs. This sequence was found in a woman under 40 in good health and CMV-seronegative. The CDR3 region has the DNA TGCAGCGTTGAAGGCGACAGGGGGACCTACGAGCAGTACTTC. This gives the protein CSVEGDRGTYEQYF.